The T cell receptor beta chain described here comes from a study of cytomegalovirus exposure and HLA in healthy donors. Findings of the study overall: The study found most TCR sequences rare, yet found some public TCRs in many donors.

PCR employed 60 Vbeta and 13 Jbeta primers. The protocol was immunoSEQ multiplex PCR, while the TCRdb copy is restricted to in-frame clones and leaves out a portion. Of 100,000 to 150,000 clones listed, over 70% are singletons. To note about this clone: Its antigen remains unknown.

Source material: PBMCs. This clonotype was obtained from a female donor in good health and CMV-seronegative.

CDR3 sequence: CASSLGDRTNQPQHF. The DNA for the CDR3 is TGTGCCAGCAGCCTGGGGGACAGGACCAATCAGCCCCAGCATTTT. The gene calls are TRBV28 and TRBJ1-5; 8 positions match TRBD1. Germline loops: CDR1 MDHEN, CDR2 SYDVKM. The CDR3 runs 15 residues. Trimming removed 6 bases from V and 3 bases from J; junction bases left unmatched: 7.